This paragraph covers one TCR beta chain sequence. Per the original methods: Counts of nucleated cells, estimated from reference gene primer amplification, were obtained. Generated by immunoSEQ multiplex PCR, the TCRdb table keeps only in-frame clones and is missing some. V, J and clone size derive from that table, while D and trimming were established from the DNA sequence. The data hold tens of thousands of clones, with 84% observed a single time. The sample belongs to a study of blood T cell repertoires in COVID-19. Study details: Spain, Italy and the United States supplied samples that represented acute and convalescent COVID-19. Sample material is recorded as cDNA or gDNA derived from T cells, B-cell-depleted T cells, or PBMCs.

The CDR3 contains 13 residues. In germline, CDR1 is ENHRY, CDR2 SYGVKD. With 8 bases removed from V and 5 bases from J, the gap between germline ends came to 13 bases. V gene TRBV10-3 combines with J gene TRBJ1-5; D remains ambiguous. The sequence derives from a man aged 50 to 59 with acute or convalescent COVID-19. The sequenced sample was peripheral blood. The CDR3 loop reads CAIGDGVDQPQHF. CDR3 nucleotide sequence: TGTGCCATCGGAGACGGTGTGGATCAGCCCCAGCATTTT.